This T cell receptor beta chain was recorded in a study of cytomegalovirus exposure and HLA in healthy donors. Both 60 Vbeta primers and 13 Jbeta primers went into the PCR. Assay: immunoSEQ multiplex PCR; the TCRdb copy retains only in-frame clones and omits some. The data show 100,000 to 150,000 clones, around 85% seen once. As regards this clone: Other nucleotide sequences from this sample produce the same CDR3.

Germline CDR1 SGHDT, CDR2 YYEEEE. The CDR3 sequence is 15 residues long. The V and J ends lost 1 base and 1 base respectively, with 11 bases between them. This clonotype was obtained from a man younger than 35 in good health and CMV-seropositive. Material for sequencing was PBMCs. The chain uses TRBV5-6 and TRBJ2-5, with D tentatively TRBD1 (5 bases). The CDR3 nucleotides are TGTGCCAGCAGCTTGATGGGCAGGGCCCAAGAGACCCAGTACTTC. Its translation is CASSLMGRAQETQYF.